Described below is a single T cell receptor (beta chain) sequence and its context. Its antigen remains unknown. Some clones are missing from TCRdb's copy, which holds only in-frame ones; the method was immunoSEQ multiplex PCR. The sample consists of around 28,000 clones, roughly 69% of them appearing once. The data originate from a study of CD4 T cells in relation to SARS-CoV-2 and coronaviruses. Study in general: TCR beta CDR3s were sequenced after approximately ten-day antigen culture of PBMCs. Study-wide findings and caveats: Approximately 65% of donors had memory CD4+ clonotypes crossrecognizing SARS-CoV-2 and common cold coronavirus spike.

The unexposed donors gave CD4+ T cells in about 2011-2018, prior to COVID-19. After about 10 days of culture, CD4+ T cells were isolated. Cells permitting, SARS-CoV-2 S/N and four cold-coronavirus spikes were tested on unexposed-donor CD4+ T cells. Cultures received half-medium IL-2 refreshes on days 3 and 7. Germline V gives CDR1 LGHNA, CDR2 YSLEER. The CDR3 consists of 15 residues. V shed 0 bases and J shed 5 bases, with 13 bases lying between them. The clonotype comes from a human donor in good health. The chain joins TRBV4-3 to TRBJ2-5; D ambiguous. The specimen was CD4+ T cells from PBMCs, cultured in vitro. DNA for the CDR3: TGCGCCAGCAGCCAAGATCATGGCTCTATGGAGACCCAGTACTTC. Protein: CASSQDHGSMETQYF.